These 17 T cell receptor beta chains share one sample of origin, sequenced in a study of immune characterization of retroperitoneal liposarcoma. TCRdb used MiXCR to reprocess the PCR reads, holding one entry per CDR3 protein. The sample consists of 9,900 or so distinct CDR3 sequences, 25% to 30% of them appearing once. Sequencing input: tumor tissue. The receptors stem from a male donor with retroperitoneal liposarcoma.

This chain uses TRBV11-3 with TRBJ2-1; 13 positions agree with TRBD2. Germline CDR1 SGHNT, CDR2 YENEEA. V lost 6 bases, J lost 5 bases, and 7 bases stayed unmatched. This CDR3 has 16 residues. The chain's CDR3 is CASSHRGTSGNNEQFF. The CDR3 nucleotides are TGTGCCAGCAGTCACCGCGGGACTAGCGGGAACAATGAGCAGTTCTTC.

This clonotype occurred many times. The V and J genes are TRBV6-1 and TRBJ1-4; maybe TRBD1 (6 bases). Germline-derived CDR1 and CDR2 are MNHNS and SASEGT. V lost 1 base, J lost 0 bases, and 9 bases lay in between. This CDR3 spans 16 amino acids. The DNA of the CDR3 is TGTGCCAGCAGTGAAGGGGGGGCGTCAACTAATGAAAAACTGTTTTTT. This codes for CASSEGGASTNEKLFF.

The rearrangement uses TRBV27 and TRBJ2-6; D not certain. The germline CDR1 and CDR2 sequences are MNHEY and SMNVEV (reference sequence). This CDR3 has 18 residues. V was trimmed by 5 bases and J by 1 base, leaving 18 bases between them. In DNA, the CDR3 is TGTGCCAGCAGTCCTCTCCGGCAGGCTCGGTCTGGGGCCAACGTCCTGACTTTC. Its protein is CASSPLRQARSGANVLTF. Using reference TRBV27 and TRBJ2-6 for the parts outside the CDR3, the full variable domain is EAQVTQNPRYLITVTGKKLTVTCSQNMNHEYMSWYRQDPGLGLRQIYYSMNVEVTDKGDVPEGYKVSRKEKRNFPLILESPSPNQTSLYFCASSPLRQARSGANVLTFGAGSRLTVL.

DNA for the CDR3: TGTGCCAGCAGCCGCGTATCCTACAATGAGCAGTACTTC. Its translation is CASSRVSYNEQYF. The V call is TRBV6-1, the J call TRBJ2-1; D is unresolved. The better agreement between TRBJ2-7 and the DNA end casts doubt on the J call. Germline assignment: CDR1 MNHNS and CDR2 SASEGT. The CDR3 is 13 amino acids.

A remark on this clonotype: This may be a read error: a much more frequent sequence differs by one nucleotide. The chain combines TRBV6-6 with TRBJ2-6; 11 nucleotides align to TRBD1. The CDR3 has 17 residues. Germline lookup yields CDR1 MNHNY and CDR2 SVGAGI (reference sequence). For the CDR3, the DNA is TGTGCCAGCAGTGCCGGGACAGGGGGTTCTGGGGCCAACGTCCCGACTTTC. Translation: CASSAGTGGSGANVPTF.

This clonotype has ten or more counts. The V and J genes are TRBV27 and TRBJ2-3; TRBD1 matches 10 bases. Per germline, CDR1 MNHEY and CDR2 SMNVEV (reference sequence). The CDR3 runs to 15 residues. The trim removed 6 bases at V and 3 bases at J, leaving 6 bases unmatched. The CDR3, as DNA: TGTGCCAGCAGAAGGACAGGGGGATTAACAGATACGCAGTATTTT. Translation gives CASRRTGGLTDTQYF.

By share of the sample, this clonotype is medium-sized. The chain links TRBV7-3 to TRBJ2-3; 12 nucleotides match TRBD2. The junction had 6 bases not matched to a gene; V was cut back by 5 bases and J by 0 bases. Germline V gives CDR1 SGHTA, CDR2 FQGTGA. There are 17 residues in the CDR3. As DNA, the CDR3 is TGTGCCAGCAGCGATGGGCTAGCGGGGGGGAGCACAGATACGCAGTATTTT. Translating gives CASSDGLAGGSTDTQYF.

This clonotype was seen only a few times. The V and J genes are TRBV11-2 and TRBJ2-1, with no clear D. The V gene lost 2 bases and the J gene lost 10 bases, with 15 bases spanning the gap. This CDR3 has 14 residues. CDR1 is SGHAT and CDR2 is FQNNGV in the germline V gene. This CDR3 is CASSLPRVTYEQFF. CDR3 bases: TGTGCCAGCAGCTTACCGCGCGTAACCTACGAGCAGTTCTTC.

This chain joins TRBV6-1 and TRBJ2-3, with D possibly TRBD1 on 6 matching bases. The J call may be faulty, since TRBJ2-7 better matches the DNA end. Germline lookup yields CDR1 MNHNS and CDR2 SASEGT. This CDR3 is 17 amino acids long. The CDR3 nucleotides are TGTGCCAGCAGTGAAGGGGGCCCCGGGACACCTACCTACGAGCAGTACTTC. It yields the protein CASSEGGPGTPTYEQYF.

Sample share makes this clonotype medium-sized (0.01 to 0.1%). The rearrangement joins TRBV6-1 to TRBJ2-1; TRBD2 aligns across 10 bases. V lost 5 bases and J lost 5; bases outside the gene matches: 6. This CDR3 comprises 15 residues. Germline values: CDR1 MNHNS, CDR2 SASEGT. In DNA, the CDR3 is TGTGCCAGCAGTTCCGTGACTAGCGGGCACAATGAGCAGTTCTTC. This encodes CASSSVTSGHNEQFF.

This clonotype was seen more than once but under ten times. The chain employs TRBV4-2 and TRBJ2-7; D is tentatively TRBD1 or TRBD2 (5 bases each). Per germline, CDR1 LGHNA and CDR2 YNFKEQ. CDR3 length equals 16 residues. Trimming took 0 bases from V and 1 from J, leaving 13 bases between them. The CDR3 bases are TGTGCCAGCAGCCAAGATTCCTCCGGGGCATCCTACGAGCAGTACTTC. As protein: CASSQDSSGASYEQYF.

This clonotype was detected only once. This may arise from a read error, as a much more abundant clone is one base away. The CDR3 reads CASSQGTSNIQFF. CDR3 bases: TGCGCCAGCAGCCAAGGGACTAGCAACATTCAGTTCTTC. The chain employs TRBV4-3 and TRBJ2-1, with TRBD2 matching over 8 bases. Per the germline V gene, CDR1 is LGHNA and CDR2 is YSLEER. The CDR3 has 13 residues. The junction had 6 bases not matched to a gene; V was cut back by 1 base and J by 13 bases.

This clonotype is medium-sized by share. CDR3 in amino acids: CASSLDGGLYNEQYF. In DNA, the CDR3 is TGTGCCAGCAGCTTAGACGGGGGCCTGTACAATGAGCAGTACTTC. The V and J genes are TRBV7-2 and TRBJ2-1; either TRBD1 or TRBD2 may supply D (6 bases each). The last part of the DNA fits TRBJ2-7 better; the J call may be wrong. Germline V lookup: CDR1 SGHTA, CDR2 FQGNSA. The CDR3 runs 15 residues.

On this clonotype itself: A read error may explain this, as a much larger clone is one base away. Written as DNA, the CDR3 is TGTGCCAGCAGTGCACACAATGAGCAGTTCTTC. Protein: CASSAHNEQFF. The V call is TRBV25-1, the J call TRBJ2-1; D gene uncertain. This CDR3 spans 11 amino acids. Germline assignment: CDR1 MGHDK and CDR2 SYGVNS. With 4 bases removed from V and 5 bases from J, the gap between germline ends came to 3 bases.

This clonotype has ten or more counts. The chain carries TRBV7-6 and TRBJ2-1; D perhaps matches TRBD2 (5 bases). The CDR3 runs to 14 residues. CDR1 is SGHVS, CDR2 FNYEAQ, per germline. V gave up 1 base and J gave up 10 bases, with 14 bases separating them. In nucleotides, the CDR3 is TGTGCCAGCAGCTTAGGGACTGAAACCTACGAGCAGTTCTTC. Its translation: CASSLGTETYEQFF. The variable domain in full, completed from reference TRBV7-6 and TRBJ2-1, reads GAGVSQSPRYKVTKRGQDVALRCDPISGHVSLYWYRQALGQGPEFLTYFNYEAQQDKSGLPNDRFSAERPEGSISTLTIQRTEQRDSAMYRCASSLGTETYEQFFGPGTRLTVL.

This chain joins TRBV6-1 and TRBJ2-1; no clear D gene. The CDR3 has 14 residues. With 5 bases removed from V and 5 bases from J, the gap between germline ends came to 13 bases. The germline gives CDR1 MNHNS, CDR2 SASEGT. CDR3 in amino acids: CASSRSGRNNEQFF. The DNA for the CDR3 is TGTGCCAGCAGTAGGTCAGGACGCAACAATGAGCAGTTCTTC.

This clonotype has at least ten counts. This chain links TRBV6-6 with TRBJ2-3; 7 nucleotides match TRBD2. This CDR3 contains 15 residues. Looked up from germline, CDR1 is MNHNY and CDR2 is SVGAGI (reference sequence). V gave up 2 bases and J gave up 4 bases; unmatched junction bases: 6. The CDR3 region has the DNA TGTGCCAGCAGTTACAAAGCGGGATGGTCAGATACGCAGTATTTT. Protein sequence: CASSYKAGWSDTQYF.